This TCR beta chain was retrieved from a study of blood T cell repertoires in COVID-19 (dated by TCRdb to 2019 to 2021). Looking at the study overall: Samples from collaborators originated in the United States, Italy and Spain and spanned both the acute and convalescent phases of COVID-19. The material from the prospective study consisted of cDNA or gDNA derived from T cells, B-cell-depleted T cells, or PBMCs. Subjects who had been exposed to COVID-19, were actively infected with it, or had recovered from it provided the deeply sampled blood TCRbeta repertoires that made up the dataset. The repertoires were released in a freely available public database meant as a resource for research on the immune response to SARS-CoV-2. Samples came from the ongoing ImmuneRACE study (first 160 participants) plus 1,254 subjects from 6 global collaborators. A de-identified subject ID, COVID-19 status, age in years and sex were almost always included in the sample metadata. Where available, HLA class I and class II types were obtained from metadata supplied by the sample provider rather than from assay-based typing.

Collaborating institutions collected whole blood in K2EDTA tubes following their own protocols. For TCRbeta analysis, collaborators shipped samples in one of three forms: frozen whole blood, isolated PBMCs, or DNA extracted from either of those sample types. The immunoSEQ Assay, a bias-controlled multiplex PCR, was used to amplify TCRbeta CDR3 regions from genomic DNA. The study's own analysis went as follows. Nucleated cell counts per sample were estimated from amplification of reference gene primers within the assay. Sequence reads were collapsed and filtered to measure the absolute abundance of every unique TCRbeta CDR3 rearrangement. For each sample, productive Simpson clonality was calculated as the square root of Simpson's diversity index across productive rearrangements. What TCRdb holds here is the immuneACCESS table cut down to in-frame rearrangements. Part of the clones is not present; checked against another copy, under half of the missing clones reflect an unresolved V gene, and the others are unexplained. Clone size and V and J calls were adopted from that table, with D and trimming inferred from the DNA. A total of about 150,000 clones appear in this sample, approximately 80% of them only once. The biggest ten clones account for just over 9.5% of the sample.

CDR1 and CDR2, per the germline V gene, are SGHRS and YFSETQ. V is pared back by 4 bases and J by 6 bases, with 17 bases lying between the germline termini. Spanning cysteine to phenylalanine, the CDR3 consists of 14 amino acids. The DNA shown is the 42-base CDR3, in frame from base 1. What the authors observed across the whole study: The quantity of clinical and demographic metadata differed by source and by participant and was supplied without curation.

Comment on this clone: Its antigen is not yet known. The input lacks base qualities; no much larger clone sits a single base away.

The chain uses TRBV5-1 and TRBJ2-7; the D segment could be TRBD2, given 6 matching bases. The specimen was peripheral blood. The clonotype comes from a woman in her forties or fifties with acute or convalescent COVID-19. The CDR3: CASSIGGGRAEQYF. The sequence in DNA is TGCGCCAGCAGCATAGGCGGAGGGCGGGCCGAGCAGTACTTC.